This entry features one T cell receptor beta chain sequence. This sample stems from a study of shared clonotypes between healthy human individuals. Only in-frame clones appear in the TCRdb table, and some are missing; sequencing was by immunoSEQ multiplex PCR. The sample consists of over a million clones, more than 95% of them appearing once. V lost 5 bases, J lost 0 bases, and 15 bases lay in between. The CDR3 is 16 amino acids. Germline V lookup: CDR1 SGDLS, CDR2 YYNGEE. Both subsets, CD45RA+ naive and CD45RA-negative memory, were split from the CD4+ cells. The clonotype comes from a man younger than 45 in good health. The V gene is TRBV9, the J gene TRBJ1-3; D unclear. Sequencing was carried out using naive CD4+ T cells sorted from blood. Specified subset: CD45RA+ positively selected. As DNA, the CDR3 is TGTGCCAGCAGGGACGATTCGATCAACTCTGGAAACACCATATATTTT. It specifies CASRDDSINSGNTIYF.